This TCR beta chain derives from a study of T-cell reconstitution after alpha-beta-depleted transplantation in children. Whole-study findings and limits: At around two months after transplant, the alpha-beta T cells were reportedly derived from several hundred expanded clones that came from non-depleted graft cells. One year after transplant, T-cell counts and diversity came mostly from newly produced T cells. TCRbeta diversity was high at day 60 in some patients (a result of surviving recipient T cells and thymic progenitors).

This clonotype showed up just a few times. Antigen specificity is unknown. TCRbeta library preparation incorporated unique molecular identifiers. TCRdb called the PCR reads again in MiXCR, with one record for every CDR3 protein. The profile shows hundreds of thousands of distinct CDR3 sequences, under 20% of them singletons. The CDR3 has 14 amino acids. The germline V gene has CDR1 SGHDT and CDR2 YYEEEE. Trimming took off 2 bases at V and 3 bases at J, with 9 bases between the two ends. The sequencing used PBMCs, mostly from graft donor cells, collected 360 days after TCRalphabeta/CD19-depleted stem cell transplant. This TCR was recovered from a male patient aged 2-15 years who had a stem cell transplant for acute lymphoblastic leukemia, so the T cells may come from the graft donor. This sequence joins TRBV5-6 and TRBJ1-5; D unclear. Here the CDR3 reads CASSLWAFNQPQHF. CDR3 nucleotide sequence: TGTGCCAGCAGCTTATGGGCCTTCAATCAGCCCCAGCATTTT.